The 5 T cell receptor beta chains below come from one sample, sequenced in a study of blood T cell repertoires in COVID-19. Method: immunoSEQ multiplex PCR; TCRdb's copy keeps in-frame clones and lacks some. The table lists fewer than 350,000 clones, approximately 89% of them singletons. The source material was peripheral blood. The source of these receptors is a woman in her 50s who had recovered from COVID-19.

The rearrangement uses TRBV11-2 and TRBJ2-7; a weak D match, TRBD2 (5 bases). The germline V and J ends were trimmed by 3 bases and 5 bases, with 11 bases remaining between them. Germline-derived CDR1 and CDR2 are SGHAT and FQNNGV. The CDR3 sequence is 13 residues long. The CDR3 here is CASSLEVLHEQYF. CDR3 coding DNA: TGTGCCAGCAGCTTGGAGGTCCTCCACGAGCAGTACTTC.

This rearrangement joins TRBV28 to TRBJ2-7; weak D call: TRBD1 (5 bases). The CDR3 loop spans 16 amino acids. The V end was cut by 5 bases, the J end by 12 bases, with 29 bases between. The germline CDR1 and CDR2 sequences are MDHEN and SYDVKM. This chain's CDR3 is CASSLTGRRQGMMPYF. In DNA, the CDR3 is TGTGCCAGCAGTCTAACCGGGCGCCGGCAGGGTATGATGCCGTACTTC.

The genes are TRBV30 and TRBJ1-1; 8 bases fit TRBD1. Trimming cost V 2 bases and J 6 bases; bases outside gene matches: 11. Germline V CDR1 and CDR2: GTSNPN, SVGIG (reference sequence). The CDR3 contains 15 residues. CDR3 loop: CAWSTRGLRGPEAFF. CDR3 coding DNA: TGTGCCTGGAGTACCAGGGGGCTCCGTGGACCTGAAGCTTTCTTT.

The chain is built from TRBV5-4 and TRBJ1-4; D may be TRBD1 (5 bases). CDR1 is SGHNT and CDR2 is YYREEE in the germline V gene (reference sequence). The CDR3 loop spans 14 amino acids. Trimming removed 0 bases at V and 8 bases at J, with 11 bases between. DNA for the CDR3: TGTGCCAGCAGCTTGGCTGAGCCAGGGGAAAAACTGTTTTTT. This sequence encodes CASSLAEPGEKLFF.

The chain couples TRBV9 to TRBJ1-4, with D uncertain. CDR1 and CDR2 (germline): SGDLS, YYNGEE. The CDR3 consists of 15 residues. Trimming left V 3 bases short and J 2 bases short, with 11 bases between. The CDR3 DNA sequence: TGTGCCAGCAGCGCCAGCGCGGGGACTAATGAAAAACTGTTTTTT. It encodes CASSASAGTNEKLFF.